This TCR beta chain was sequenced in a study of T-cell memory formation after mild COVID-19. Whole-study results and caveats: There was a balanced CD4/CD8 profile in clones contracting day 15 to 85, and later expanders leaned CD4+.

This clonotype was counted between two and nine times. Its antigen is undetermined. Using its own MiXCR run on the 5' RACE reads, TCRdb lists one record per CDR3 protein. The top ten clones hold approximately 8.4% of a sample with hundreds of thousands of distinct CDR3 sequences, less than 25% of them seen once. CDR3 length equals 15 residues. Trimming removed 5 bases from V and 2 bases from J, with 14 bases in between. The sequencing input was PBMCs or a T cell subset sorted from them (not recorded which). The genes are TRBV12-3 or TRBV12-4 and TRBJ2-3; D gene uncertain. The clonotype comes from an adult woman who had mild COVID-19 (a few samples of this study predate the infection). Cell type and time point are not known. CDR3 bases: TGTGCCAGCAGTGGCCGGGCCTTTTTCACAGATACGCAGTATTTT. Translation: CASSGRAFFTDTQYF.